A selection of T cell receptor beta chains follows, all from one sample in a study of T cells in Graves' hyperthyroidism and ophthalmopathy. A single record per CDR3 protein comes from TCRdb applying MiXCR to the multiplex PCR reads. This table has about 700,000 distinct CDR3 sequences, 14% appearing once. Sequencing was carried out using blood. The receptors derive from a young woman with Graves' hyperthyroidism. Both conserved end residues are part of each CDR3. Fields, in order: V gene, J gene, clone size, D gene, CDR3 DNA, CDR3 protein. A D gene is named only where the DNA matches it firmly. A clone size is listed for some rows: how often the clone was seen (once, few, many), or a class if it is expanded.

TRBV12-3/TRBV12-4	TRBJ2-7	many	TRBD2	TGTGCCAGCAGCCTCGGACTAGCGGGGATCTACGAGCAGTACTTC	CASSLGLAGIYEQYF
TRBV7-9	TRBJ2-7	many	NA	TGTGCCAGCAGCTTAGACGGAATGTACGAGCAGTACTTC	CASSLDGMYEQYF
TRBV7-3	TRBJ2-3	many	NA	TGTGCCAGCAGTTTGCAGGGAGCAGATACGCAGTATTTT	CASSLQGADTQYF
TRBV5-1	TRBJ2-1	few	NA	TGCGCCAGCAGCTCCCGACGACGGGAGAACGGTGAGCAGTTCTTC	CASSSRRRENGEQFF
TRBV11-2	TRBJ2-1	many	NA	TGTGCCAGCAGCTTAGATCCTAGCGACCTGACCCGAAATGAGCAGTTCTTC	CASSLDPSDLTRNEQFF
TRBV3-1	TRBJ2-7	many	TRBD2	TGTGCCAGCAGCCAAGAATTCGGGAGGGCCTTCGACGAGCAGTACTTC	CASSQEFGRAFDEQYF
TRBV7-9	TRBJ2-7	many	TRBD1	TGTGCCAGCAGCGACCCGGGACAGGGTTACGAGCAGTACTTC	CASSDPGQGYEQYF
TRBV7-3	TRBJ2-1	many	NA	TGTGCCAGCAGCCTAGGGGAGAGCTCCTACAATGAGCAGTTCTTC	CASSLGESSYNEQFF
TRBV28	TRBJ2-5	few	TRBD2	TGTGCCACTAACGGGGGGGGAGAGACCCAGTACTTC	CATNGGGETQYF
TRBV12-3/TRBV12-4	TRBJ2-7	many	NA	TGTGCCAGCAGTCCCGACACCTCTTACTACGAGCAGTACTTC	CASSPDTSYYEQYF
TRBV12-3/TRBV12-4	TRBJ2-7	many	NA	TGTGCCAGCAGTTTATCAGGCGGGGAGGCCTACGAGCAGTACTTC	CASSLSGGEAYEQYF
TRBV5-5	TRBJ2-7	NA	NA	TGTGCCAGCAGCTTGCGGCAGACCGTCTACGAGCAGTACTTC	CASSLRQTVYEQYF
TRBV25-1	TRBJ2-1	NA	NA	TGTGCCAGCAGTCCATGGGGGGGACAGTTCTACAATGAGCAGTTCTTC	CASSPWGGQFYNEQFF
TRBV20-1	TRBJ2-7	NA	NA	TGCAGTGCACTCCCCCCCCCCTACGAGCAGTACTTC	CSALPPPYEQYF
TRBV10-3	TRBJ1-5	many	TRBD1	TGTGCCATCAGTAAGGGACAGGGTATTTCTCAGCCCCAGCATTTT	CAISKGQGISQPQHF
TRBV7-8	TRBJ2-7	many	NA	TGTGCCAGCAGCTTGAGGGATGCCCCCTACGAGCAGTACTTC	CASSLRDAPYEQYF
TRBV4-1	TRBJ1-6	many	TRBD1	TGCGCCAGCAGCCGGGACAGGGTATCACCCCTCCACTTT	CASSRDRVSPLHF
TRBV14	TRBJ2-1	few	NA	TGTGCCAGCAGCCAAGCACTGGGGCAGTTCTTC	CASSQALGQFF
TRBV10-3	TRBJ1-1	few	NA	TGTGCCATCAGTGAGCCCCGGAGGGGGAACACTGAAGCTTTCTTT	CAISEPRRGNTEAFF
TRBV7-8	TRBJ2-4	few	NA	TGTGCCAGCAGCTCTGGAAGGGTGGGGGCCAAAAACATTCAGTACTTC	CASSSGRVGAKNIQYF
TRBV6-1	TRBJ1-5	many	NA	TGTGCCAGCATGGGTCGGCGCAATCAGCCCCAGCATTTT	CASMGRRNQPQHF
TRBV2	TRBJ1-2	many	NA	TGTGCCAGCAGTGATTCTCAGGGGATTAACTATGGCTACACCTTC	CASSDSQGINYGYTF
TRBV7-6	TRBJ2-7	many	TRBD1	TGTGCCAGCAGCTTATTAGGGGACAGCTCCTACGAGCAGTACTTC	CASSLLGDSSYEQYF
TRBV10-2	TRBJ2-7	many	NA	TGCGCCAGCAGTGAGCGACTGAAATTAGAGGTTCGCGTCTACGAGCAGTACTTC	CASSERLKLEVRVYEQYF
TRBV5-1	TRBJ2-3	few	NA	TGCGCCAGCAGCTTGGTCGTTCCCCCAGATACGCAGTATTTT	CASSLVVPPDTQYF
TRBV6-1	TRBJ2-2	many	NA	TGTGCCAGCAGGCCACCCGGGGGCTTGGGCACCGGGGAGCTGTTTTTT	CASRPPGGLGTGELFF
TRBV5-1	TRBJ1-1	many	NA	TGCGCCAGCAGCTTGGGTGCAGGGAACGCTGAAGCTTTCTTT	CASSLGAGNAEAFF
TRBV6-5	TRBJ2-7	NA	TRBD1	TGTGCCAGCAGTTACGATAGACAGGGAAACTCTCAGCAGTACTTC	CASSYDRQGNSQQYF
TRBV7-8	TRBJ2-1	many	NA	TGTGCCAGCAGTTGGGGAGGAGAGCAGTTCTTC	CASSWGGEQFF
TRBV2	TRBJ2-3	many	NA	TGTGCCAGCAGAGCTCGGGGGCTAAGCACAGATACGCAGTATTTT	CASRARGLSTDTQYF
TRBV20-1	TRBJ2-5	many	NA	TGCAGTGCTAGAGGAACAGGGCTGGAGACCCAGTACTTC	CSARGTGLETQYF
TRBV10-3	TRBJ2-5	many	TRBD2	TGTGCCATCAGTGAGGGAAGGACTAGCGGGACGGAGTGGCAAGAGACCCAGTACTTC	CAISEGRTSGTEWQETQYF
TRBV27	TRBJ1-5	NA	TRBD1	TGTGCCAGCAGCCGGGACAGCGTTTTAAATCAGCCCCAGCATTTT	CASSRDSVLNQPQHF
TRBV3-1	TRBJ1-2	few	TRBD1	TGTGCCAGCAGCCGTCTACAGGGGATCCATGGCTACACCTTC	CASSRLQGIHGYTF
TRBV3-1	TRBJ2-7	many	TRBD1	TGTGCCAGCAGCCTTACAACCGGACAGGGAGGTGAGCAGTACTTC	CASSLTTGQGGEQYF
TRBV6-5	TRBJ1-5	NA	NA	TGTGCCAGCAGTTACTTGGGTCAGCCCCAGCATTTT	CASSYLGQPQHF
TRBV11-2	TRBJ2-2	few	TRBD2	TGTGCCAGCAGTTCTAGCGGGGCTCGCCCCGGGGAGCTGTTTTTT	CASSSSGARPGELFF
TRBV6-6	TRBJ1-2	many	NA	TGTGCCAGCAGTTACAGGGGGGGACCTTTCCAATCGGGATGGGACTACACCTTC	CASSYRGGPFQSGWDYTF
TRBV7-6	TRBJ2-5	NA	NA	TGTGCCAGCAGCTCCAGGGCCAGCGGGACCCAGTACTTC	CASSSRASGTQYF
TRBV11-2	TRBJ2-7	NA	TRBD2	TGTACCAGCAGCCCGCGGACTAGTTTGGTCCACGAGCAGTACTTC	CTSSPRTSLVHEQYF
TRBV4-2	TRBJ1-5	few	NA	TGTGCCAGCAGCTTCCAGAGAGACGGGCCCCAGCATTTT	CASSFQRDGPQHF
TRBV20-1	TRBJ2-7	many	TRBD2	TGCAGTGCTTCGGGACTAGCGGGAGGATTCTCCTACGAGCAGTACTTC	CSASGLAGGFSYEQYF
TRBV29-1	TRBJ1-4	NA	NA	TGCAGCGTTCTTACAGGGTCAACGAATGAAAAACTGTTTTTT	CSVLTGSTNEKLFF
TRBV12-3/TRBV12-4	TRBJ2-1	NA	TRBD2	TGTGCCAGCAGATCGAGCGGGAGTGTTTATGAGCAGTTCTTC	CASRSSGSVYEQFF
TRBV3-1	TRBJ2-3	NA	NA	TGTGCCAGCAGCCAAGGCTCCAGGGGTTCAGATACGCAGTATTTT	CASSQGSRGSDTQYF
TRBV15	TRBJ2-2	NA	TRBD2	TGTGCCACTCGTAGCGGGCGGACGAACACCGGGGAGCTGTTTTTT	CATRSGRTNTGELFF
TRBV13	TRBJ2-7	many	NA	TGTGCCAGCAGCTTAGGACGACGCGGCGAGCAGTACTTC	CASSLGRRGEQYF
TRBV28	TRBJ2-3	NA	NA	TGTGCCAGCCGACCAGGGACAAGCACAGATACGCAGTATTTT	CASRPGTSTDTQYF
TRBV7-9	TRBJ1-1	NA	NA	TGTGCCAGCAGCTGGGGGGAATCCACTGAAGCTTTCTTT	CASSWGESTEAFF
TRBV5-1	TRBJ2-7	few	NA	TGCGCCAGCAGCTTTGGGTGGATAGCTGCCTACGAGCAGTACTTC	CASSFGWIAAYEQYF
TRBV28	TRBJ1-2	NA	NA	TGTGTCAGCAGTTTAGCGAGGGGAGGGGATGGCTACACCTTC	CVSSLARGGDGYTF